Shown below are 9 T cell receptor beta chains from a single sample sequenced in a study of shared clonotypes between healthy human individuals. Data came from immunoSEQ multiplex PCR; TCRdb stores just in-frame clones and leaves some out. Of 400,000 to 600,000 clones listed, 75% to 80% are singletons. Sequencing used PBMCs. The source is a woman aged 40 to 50 in good health. Some clones in this sample may be carry-over from other donors' samples.

A word on this clone: The same CDR3 is also encoded by other DNA sequences in this sample. The rearrangement links TRBV18 to TRBJ1-1; D may be TRBD1 (5 bases). V was shortened by 2 bases and J by 3 bases, with 7 bases between the two germline ends. Germline V lookup: CDR1 KGHSH, CDR2 LQKENI. The CDR3 is 13 amino acids. CDR3 sequence reads: CASSPGGDTEAFF. The CDR3 DNA follows: TGTGCCAGCTCACCAGGAGGGGACACTGAAGCTTTCTTT.

The rearrangement links TRBV4-1 to TRBJ2-7, with 8 bases identical to TRBD2. This CDR3 contains 13 residues. CDR1 and CDR2 (germline): MGHRA, YSYEKL. The V and J ends lost 1 base and 5 bases, in that order; junction bases with no gene match: 1. CDR3 coding DNA: TGCGCCAGCAGCCAAGCGGGGGGGGACGAGCAGTACTTC. Protein: CASSQAGGDEQYF.

Points on this clone: Being one base from a much bigger clone, this may be a read error. The chain recombines TRBV30 with TRBJ2-3; a possible D gene is TRBD2 (6 bases). V was trimmed by 1 base and J by 4 bases, leaving 18 bases between them. Per germline, CDR1 GTSNPN and CDR2 SVGIG (reference sequence). The CDR3 runs 16 residues. This CDR3 is CAWSGRLARGPDTQYF. The CDR3, as DNA: TGTGCCTGGAGTGGGCGGCTAGCGAGAGGACCAGATACGCAGTATTTT. The variable domain in full, completed from reference TRBV30 and TRBJ2-3, reads SQTIHQWPATLVQPVGSPLSLECTVEGTSNPNLYWYRQAAGRGLQLLFYSVGIGQISSEVPQNLSASRPQDRQFILSSKKLLLSDSGFYLCAWSGRLARGPDTQYFGPGTRLTVL.

As to this clone: Other nucleotide sequences in the sample specify the same CDR3. This chain connects TRBV7-3 to TRBJ2-2, with 14 bases identical to TRBD2. The CDR3 loop spans 16 amino acids. From germline, CDR1 is SGHTA and CDR2 FQGTGA. Trimming cost V 5 bases and J 8 bases; bases outside gene matches: 7. CDR3 in amino acids: CASSLGLAGGSGELFF. The CDR3 coding sequence is TGTGCCAGCAGCCTTGGACTAGCGGGAGGATCGGGGGAGCTGTTTTTT. Looking up the rest from reference TRBV7-3 and TRBJ2-2 gives the full variable domain: GAGVSQTPSNKVTEKGKYVELRCDPISGHTALYWYRQSLGQGPEFLIYFQGTGAADDSGLPNDRFFAVRPEGSVSTLKIQRTERGDSAVYLCASSLGLAGGSGELFFGEGSRLTVL.

This clone was observed a handful of times. The V call is TRBV30, the J call TRBJ2-7; tentatively, D is TRBD1 or TRBD2 (6 bases each). Germline CDR1 GTSNPN, CDR2 SVGIG (reference sequence). This CDR3 has 14 residues. The germline V and J ends were trimmed by 0 bases and 3 bases, with 12 bases remaining between them. The DNA of the CDR3 is TGTGCCTGGAGTGTACAAGGAGGGGGCTACGAGCAGTACTTC. This gives the protein CAWSVQGGGYEQYF. Based on the CDR3 plus reference TRBV30 and TRBJ2-7, the full variable domain is SQTIHQWPATLVQPVGSPLSLECTVEGTSNPNLYWYRQAAGRGLQLLFYSVGIGQISSEVPQNLSASRPQDRQFILSSKKLLLSDSGFYLCAWSVQGGGYEQYFGPGTRLTVT.

As concerns this clone: Within the sample, other DNA sequences also encode this same CDR3. The gene calls are TRBV9 and TRBJ1-3; D is unclear. The CDR3 runs 14 residues. Trimming shortened V by 0 bases and J by 0 bases, and 4 bases separated the two germline ends. Germline V gene lookup returns CDR1 SGDLS and CDR2 YYNGEE. CDR3 DNA: TGTGCCAGCAGCGTAGGTTCCTCTGGAAACACCATATATTTT. Amino acid sequence: CASSVGSSGNTIYF.

CDR3 DNA: TGTGCCTGGACCCCCAGGATCCAGGGGAACACTGAAGCTTTCTTT. Translated: CAWTPRIQGNTEAFF. The rearrangement uses TRBV30 and TRBJ1-1, with D perhaps matching TRBD1 (5 bases). CDR1 and CDR2 (germline): GTSNPN, SVGIG (reference sequence). The CDR3 is 15 residues long. Trimming removed 4 bases at V and 1 base at J, with 16 bases between.

The rearrangement uses TRBV19 and TRBJ2-7; TRBD1 matches 7 bases. Germline CDR1 reads LNHDA; CDR2 reads SQIVND (reference sequence). The CDR3 covers 11 residues. Trimming cost V 10 bases and J 3 bases; bases outside gene matches: 3. In DNA, the CDR3 is TGTGCCACCAGACAGGGCTACGAGCAGTACTTC. Its protein is CATRQGYEQYF.

The chain carries TRBV7-2 and TRBJ2-7; TRBD2 matches at 9 bases. Germline lookup yields CDR1 SGHTA and CDR2 FQGNSA. J was trimmed by 5 bases and V by 1 base; bases with no gene match: 6. There are 15 residues in the CDR3. The DNA for the CDR3 is TGTGCCAGCAGCTTAGTGAGCGGGAGGCTAGACGAGCAGTACTTC. Encoded protein: CASSLVSGRLDEQYF. Based on the CDR3 plus reference TRBV7-2 and TRBJ2-7, the full variable domain is GAGVSQSPSNKVTEKGKDVELRCDPISGHTALYWYRQSLGQGLEFLIYFQGNSAPDKSGLPSDRFSAERTGGSVSTLTIQRTQQEDSAVYLCASSLVSGRLDEQYFGPGTRLTVT.